The 25 T cell receptor beta chains below were found in one sample sequenced in a study of blood T cell repertoires in COVID-19. Sequencing was performed with immunoSEQ multiplex PCR; in TCRdb, only in-frame clones are kept and a portion is missing. The sample shows roughly 220,000 clones, 80% of them seen only once. The sample taken for sequencing was peripheral blood. These receptors were obtained from an older woman with acute or convalescent COVID-19.

CDR3 amino acids: CATSDRRNGYTF. CDR3 DNA: TGTGCCACCAGTGACAGGCGTAATGGCTACACCTTC. The chain uses TRBV24-1 and TRBJ1-2; D remains unclear. V was trimmed by 4 bases and J by 6 bases, leaving 8 bases between them. This CDR3 region has 12 residues. Germline values: CDR1 KGHDR, CDR2 SFDVKD.

The V call is TRBV7-2, the J call TRBJ2-3; 8 nucleotides agree with TRBD2. CDR1 and CDR2 (germline): SGHTA, FQGNSA. With V trimmed by 7 bases and J by 1 base, 4 bases remained unmatched. This CDR3 comprises 14 residues. The DNA of the CDR3 is TGTGCCAGCAAGAAACTAGCGGGCACAGATACGCAGTATTTT. Translated: CASKKLAGTDTQYF.

J is TRBJ1-5 and V is TRBV19; tentatively, D is TRBD1 (5 bases). This CDR3 has 16 amino acids. Per germline, CDR1 LNHDA and CDR2 SQIVND (reference sequence). V was clipped by 4 bases and J by 1 base, with 14 bases between them. The CDR3 nucleotides are TGTGCCAGTAGTAAAGCTCAGGGAGGGAGCAATCAGCCCCAGCATTTT. Its protein product is CASSKAQGGSNQPQHF.

The chain employs TRBV28 and TRBJ1-6; 9 bases map to TRBD1. The CDR3 length is 16 residues. V lost 3 bases and J lost 7; bases outside the gene matches: 7. Germline assignment: CDR1 MDHEN and CDR2 SYDVKM. CDR3 region: CASSFTGGLNNSPLHF. CDR3 nucleotide sequence: TGTGCCAGCAGTTTTACAGGGGGCCTAAACAATTCACCCCTCCACTTT.

This clone was detected only a few times. This sequence joins TRBV3-1 (or the pseudogene TRBV3-2) and TRBJ2-5; D might be TRBD2 (5 bases). V lost 7 bases to trimming and J lost 0 bases, with 6 bases between them. CDR1 is LGHDT, CDR2 YNNKEL, per germline (reference sequence). The CDR3 runs to 12 residues. CDR3 coding DNA: TGTGCCAGCACGGGGTACCAAGAGACCCAGTACTTC. Translation: CASTGYQETQYF.

This clone was seen just once. The chain employs TRBV10-1 and TRBJ2-1; TRBD1 is a possible D gene (5 bases). The CDR3 has 13 residues. Between the trimmed V and J ends, which lost 7 bases and 0 bases, there was a span of 7 bases. In germline, CDR1 is WNHNN, CDR2 SYGVQD (reference sequence). CDR3 protein: CASIDSSYNEQFF. CDR3 nucleotide sequence: TGCGCCAGCATAGACAGCTCCTACAATGAGCAGTTCTTC.

The chain employs TRBV21-1 and TRBJ1-1; TRBD1 is the table's D call, not checked against the DNA. TRBV21-1 is classified as a pseudogene. The CDR3 is 17 amino acids. The CDR3 loop reads CASSKARNRGQSTEAFF. The DNA for the CDR3 is TGTGCCAGCAGCAAAGCGAGGAACAGGGGGCAGAGCACTGAAGCTTTCTTT.

The chain uses TRBV3-1 (or the pseudogene TRBV3-2) and TRBJ2-1; 9 bases fit TRBD2. The germline V gene has CDR1 LGHDT and CDR2 YNNKEL (reference sequence). The CDR3 extends over 15 amino acids. J was trimmed by 5 bases and V by 4 bases; bases with no gene match: 6. The CDR3 protein is CASSPPGLANNEQFF. The CDR3 DNA sequence: TGTGCCAGCAGCCCTCCGGGACTAGCAAACAATGAGCAGTTCTTC.

The chain is built from TRBV11-3 and TRBJ2-1; 7 bases map to TRBD2. The germline V gene has CDR1 SGHNT and CDR2 YENEEA. V gave up 5 bases and J gave up 1 base; unmatched junction bases: 5. This CDR3 comprises 15 residues. The CDR3 DNA reads TGTGCCAGCAGCAGTAGCGGGCAGTCCTACAATGAGCAGTTCTTC. The encoded protein is CASSSSGQSYNEQFF.

J is TRBJ1-5 and V is TRBV11-2; 7 bases agree with TRBD1. The germline CDR1 and CDR2 sequences are SGHAT and FQNNGV. The CDR3 runs 16 residues. V dropped 5 bases and J dropped 0; count of bases not matched to a gene: 7. The CDR3 region has the DNA TGTGCCAGCAGCCCGCTTCAGGGGGGTAGCAATCAGCCCCAGCATTTT. Translated, it gives CASSPLQGGSNQPQHF.

The V call is TRBV18, the J call TRBJ2-7; perhaps TRBD2 as D (6 bases). Germline V CDR1 and CDR2: KGHSH, LQKENI. Between the trimmed V and J ends, which lost 1 base and 5 bases, there was a span of 9 bases. The CDR3 is 13 residues long. CDR3 region: CASSPRPGDEQYF. The CDR3 region has the DNA TGTGCCAGCTCACCACGGCCGGGGGACGAGCAGTACTTC.

This chain links TRBV11-3 with TRBJ2-7; 7 bases map to TRBD1. With 5 bases clipped from V and 1 base from J, the junction kept 8 bases outside the gene matches. The CDR3 has 15 amino acids. The germline CDR1 and CDR2 sequences are SGHNT and YENEEA. This chain's CDR3 is CASSQQDRASYEQYF. In DNA, the CDR3 is TGTGCCAGCAGCCAACAAGACAGGGCTTCCTACGAGCAGTACTTC.

The chain joins TRBV6-2 or TRBV6-3 to TRBJ2-1; a possible D gene is TRBD1 (6 bases). V was pared by 5 bases and J by 2 bases, with 7 bases between. Germline V CDR1 and CDR2: MNHEY, SVGEGT. The CDR3 length is 13 residues. The CDR3 coding sequence is TGTGCCAGCAGTAGGGACACCTACAATGAGCAGTTCTTC. This translates into CASSRDTYNEQFF.

The chain carries TRBV6-2 or TRBV6-3 and TRBJ2-5; the match to TRBD2 covers 10 bases. CDR3 size: 15 residues. The germline gives CDR1 MNHEY, CDR2 SVGEGT. V trimming: 4 bases; J trimming: 4 bases; junction bases outside the gene matches: 6. CDR3 coding DNA: TGTGCCAGCAGTTCATTGGCTAGCGGGAGAGAGACCCAGTACTTC. As protein: CASSSLASGRETQYF.

The DNA for the CDR3 is TGTGCCAGCTCAAGCGGGGGCGATCTTAGGGAGACCCAGTACTTC. This translates into CASSSGGDLRETQYF. This chain connects TRBV18 to TRBJ2-5; TRBD2 matches at 8 bases. The CDR3 totals 15 residues. The germline gives CDR1 KGHSH, CDR2 LQKENI. V shed 5 bases and J 5 bases; nucleotides not matched to a gene: 10.

The genes are TRBV19 and TRBJ1-5; TRBD1 aligns across 8 bases. The CDR3 is 17 residues long. Germline V CDR1 and CDR2: LNHDA, SQIVND (reference sequence). Trimming cost V 5 bases and J 4 bases; bases outside gene matches: 13. The CDR3 DNA sequence: TGTGCCAGTAGTCAGAGTGAAACAGGGGGTGAAAATCAGCCCCAGCATTTT. Amino acids: CASSQSETGGENQPQHF.

A note on this clone: Other nucleotide sequences in the sample specify the same CDR3. This rearrangement joins TRBV5-4 to TRBJ2-7; 15 bases fit TRBD2. The CDR3 is 15 amino acids. V shed 3 bases and J 6 bases; nucleotides not matched to a gene: 4. The germline CDR1 and CDR2 sequences are SGHNT and YYREEE (reference sequence). CDR3 amino acids: CASSSRGLAGGEQYF. The CDR3 DNA follows: TGTGCCAGCAGCTCCAGGGGACTAGCGGGAGGCGAGCAGTACTTC.

This rearrangement joins TRBV5-5 to TRBJ1-5, with D perhaps TRBD1 (5 bases). V lost 4 bases and J lost 3, with 14 bases in between. CDR1 SGHKS and CDR2 YYEKEE come from the germline V gene (reference sequence). The CDR3 has 15 residues. In DNA form, the CDR3 reads TGTGCCAGCAGCCCGCTGGGGGGAGACAATCAGCCCCAGCATTTT. It encodes CASSPLGGDNQPQHF.

V and J are TRBV2 and TRBJ1-4; 7 bases match TRBD1. V dropped 4 bases and J dropped 8; count of bases not matched to a gene: 7. Germline loops: CDR1 SNHLY, CDR2 FYNNEI. This CDR3 is 14 amino acids long. The CDR3 region is CASSGSGGREKLFF. In nucleotides, the CDR3 is TGTGCCAGCAGTGGGTCAGGGGGTCGAGAAAAACTGTTTTTT.

This CDR3 reads CASSPGTVGEKLFF. CDR3 bases: TGCGCCAGCAGCCCCGGGACAGTAGGGGAAAAACTGTTTTTT. The rearrangement joins TRBV5-1 to TRBJ1-4, with 7 bases aligning to TRBD1. The CDR3 has 14 residues. Germline V gene sequence: CDR1 SGHRS, CDR2 YFSETQ. V shed 4 bases, J shed 8 bases, and the junction held 8 bases outside the gene matches. The complete variable domain, with remaining parts taken from reference TRBV5-1 and TRBJ1-4, reads KAGVTQTPRYLIKTRGQQVTLSCSPISGHRSVSWYQQTPGQGLQFLFEYFSETQRNKGNFPGRFSGRQFSNSRSEMNVSTLELGDSALYLCASSPGTVGEKLFFGSGTQLSVL.

V and J are TRBV29-1 and TRBJ2-3, with 9 nucleotides matching TRBD2. Per germline, CDR1 SQVTM and CDR2 ANQGSEA. This CDR3 is built from 15 residues. The junction had 10 bases not matched to a gene; V was cut back by 7 bases and J by 2 bases. The CDR3 loop reads CSARGGRASTDTQYF. In nucleotides, the CDR3 is TGCAGCGCCAGGGGCGGGAGGGCCTCCACAGATACGCAGTATTTT.

The chain links TRBV6-5 to TRBJ2-7, with TRBD1 matching 7 bases. The germline gives CDR1 MNHEY, CDR2 SVGAGI. Trimming at V came to 6 bases and at J to 1 base, leaving 9 bases not matched to a gene. The CDR3 length is 15 residues. CDR3 in amino acids: CASSHRDSLSYEQYF. CDR3 DNA sequence: TGTGCCAGCAGCCACCGGGACAGTCTTTCCTACGAGCAGTACTTC.

J is TRBJ2-7 and V is TRBV21-1; TRBD1 is the table's D call and was not checked against the DNA. TRBV21-1 is a documented pseudogene. The CDR3 runs to 19 residues. The CDR3 bases are TGTGCCAGCAGCTACGGCCCCAGGGAAGGAGAAACCGATCCCTACGAGCAGTACTTC. Its protein is CASSYGPREGETDPYEQYF.

The chain links TRBV27 to TRBJ2-7, with 8 nucleotides matching TRBD2. The CDR3 has 13 residues. The J segment lost 4 bases and the V segment lost 4 bases, leaving 3 bases of the junction unmatched. Germline CDR1 is MNHEY and CDR2 is SMNVEV (reference sequence). CDR3 in DNA: TGTGCCAGCAGTTCGGGACTAGAATACGAGCAGTACTTC. Translated: CASSSGLEYEQYF.

V and J are TRBV7-9 and TRBJ2-5, with TRBD2 as a possible D gene (5 bases). The germline gives CDR1 SEHNR, CDR2 FQNEAQ (reference sequence). The CDR3 sequence is 15 residues long. V gave up 4 bases and J gave up 4 bases, with 16 bases separating them. This CDR3 is CASSSPLRESETQYF. The DNA of the CDR3 is TGTGCCAGCAGCTCCCCCCTGAGGGAATCAGAGACCCAGTACTTC.